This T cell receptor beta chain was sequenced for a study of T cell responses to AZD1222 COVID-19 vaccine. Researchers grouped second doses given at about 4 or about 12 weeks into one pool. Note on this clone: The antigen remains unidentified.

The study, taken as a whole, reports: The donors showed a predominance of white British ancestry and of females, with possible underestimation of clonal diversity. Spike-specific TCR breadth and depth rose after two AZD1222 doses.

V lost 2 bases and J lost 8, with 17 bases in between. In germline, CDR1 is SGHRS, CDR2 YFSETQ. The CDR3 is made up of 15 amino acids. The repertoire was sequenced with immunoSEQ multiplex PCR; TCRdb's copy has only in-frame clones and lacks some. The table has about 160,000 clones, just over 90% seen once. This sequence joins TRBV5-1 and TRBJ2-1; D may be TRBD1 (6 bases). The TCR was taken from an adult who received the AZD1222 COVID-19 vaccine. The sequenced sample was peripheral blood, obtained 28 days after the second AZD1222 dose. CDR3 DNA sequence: TGCGCCAGCAGCTTAGGACAGCCGGTATTCCATGAGCAGTTCTTC. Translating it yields CASSLGQPVFHEQFF.